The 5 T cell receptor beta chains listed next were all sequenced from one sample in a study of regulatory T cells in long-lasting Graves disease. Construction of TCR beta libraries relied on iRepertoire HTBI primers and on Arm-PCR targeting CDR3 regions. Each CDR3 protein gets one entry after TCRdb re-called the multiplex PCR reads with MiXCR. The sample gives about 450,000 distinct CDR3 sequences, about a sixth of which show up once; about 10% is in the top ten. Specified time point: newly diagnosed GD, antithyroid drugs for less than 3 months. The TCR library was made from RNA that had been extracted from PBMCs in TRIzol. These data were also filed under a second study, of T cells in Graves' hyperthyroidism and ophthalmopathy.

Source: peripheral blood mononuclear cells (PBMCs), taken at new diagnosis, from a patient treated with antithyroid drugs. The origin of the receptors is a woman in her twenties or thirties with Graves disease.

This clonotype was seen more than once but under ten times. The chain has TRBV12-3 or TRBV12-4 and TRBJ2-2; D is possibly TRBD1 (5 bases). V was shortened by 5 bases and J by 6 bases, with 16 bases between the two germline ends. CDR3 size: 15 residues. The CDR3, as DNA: TGTGCCAGCAGTACGACAGCCCGCTTCGCCGGGGAGCTGTTTTTT. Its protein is CASSTTARFAGELFF.

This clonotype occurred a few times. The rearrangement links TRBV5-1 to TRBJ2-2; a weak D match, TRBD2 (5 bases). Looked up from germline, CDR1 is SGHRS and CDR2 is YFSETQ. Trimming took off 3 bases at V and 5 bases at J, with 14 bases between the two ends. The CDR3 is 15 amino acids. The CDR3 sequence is CASSSGRVITGELFF. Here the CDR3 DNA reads TGCGCCAGCAGCTCGGGAAGGGTCATTACCGGGGAGCTGTTTTTT.

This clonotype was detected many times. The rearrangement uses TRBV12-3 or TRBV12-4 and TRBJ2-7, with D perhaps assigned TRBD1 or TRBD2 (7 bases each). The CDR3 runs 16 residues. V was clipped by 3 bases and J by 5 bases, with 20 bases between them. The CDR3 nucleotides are TGTGCCAGCAGTTTTCGGCGGTCAGGGGGGGTGGACGAGCAGTACTTC. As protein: CASSFRRSGGVDEQYF.

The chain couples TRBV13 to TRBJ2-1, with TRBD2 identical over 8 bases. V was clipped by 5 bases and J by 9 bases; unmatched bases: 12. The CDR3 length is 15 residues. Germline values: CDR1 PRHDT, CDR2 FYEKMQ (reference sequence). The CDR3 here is CASSRGRSGTVEQFF. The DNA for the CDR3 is TGTGCCAGCAGCCGCGGGAGGAGCGGGACGGTTGAGCAGTTCTTC.

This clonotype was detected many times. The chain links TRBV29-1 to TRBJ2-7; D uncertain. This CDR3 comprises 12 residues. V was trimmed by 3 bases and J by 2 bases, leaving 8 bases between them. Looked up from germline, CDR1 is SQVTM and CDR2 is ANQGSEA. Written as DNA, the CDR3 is TGCAGCGTTGAGGTCAGACCCTACGAGCAGTACTTC. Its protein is CSVEVRPYEQYF.